This T cell receptor beta chain was documented in a study of T cell repertoires in cytomegalovirus infection. Study-wide findings and caveats: Cumulated frequencies of public TCR beta families served to identify carriers of CMV plus the relevant HLA. HLA-C-restricted CMV clonotypes gave the most frequent clonotype in two of eight donors.

Germline assignment: CDR1 SGHTA and CDR2 FQGNSA. The CDR3 length is 15 residues. V shed 4 bases and J shed 0 bases, with 11 bases lying between them. Many counts were recorded for this clonotype. Its matching antigen is unknown. TCRdb processed the reads anew with MiXCR; each CDR3 protein has one entry. The sample lists roughly 600,000 distinct CDR3 sequences; about 24% were seen once. Material: CD8+ T cells from PBMCs. The TCR was taken from a human donor in good health (CMV status not recorded). Some clones in this sample may be carry-over from other donors' samples. The chain couples TRBV7-2 to TRBJ2-3, with D perhaps TRBD2 (6 bases). CDR3 bases: TGTGCCAGCAGCTCCCGGACTACTAGCACAGATACGCAGTATTTT. Residues: CASSSRTTSTDTQYF.